This T cell receptor beta chain was identified during a study of shared T cell receptors in the human thymus. Profiling relied on immunoSEQ multiplex PCR, and the TCRdb table lists in-frame clones only, not all of them. Here the sample spans 630,000 or so clones, approximately 89% being singletons. The CDR3 runs to 15 residues. V was shortened by 4 bases and J by 7 bases, with 18 bases between the two germline ends. In germline, CDR1 is SGDLS, CDR2 YYNGEE. These same data were also listed under a study on human thymus T cells. From that study: Healthy Finnish infants undergoing corrective surgery for congenital heart defects provided the donor material. Thymus tissue was removed during corrective cardiac surgery. There were highly overlapping thymic repertoires among unrelated individuals, as related research reported.

The sequenced material came from thymocytes. The receptor's source is a boy younger than two with a congenital heart defect. This chain connects TRBV9 to TRBJ2-1, with D maybe TRBD2 (5 bases). The CDR3 protein is CASSRPSLAMNEQFF. CDR3 DNA: TGTGCCAGCAGCCGACCTAGCCTAGCAATGAATGAGCAGTTCTTC.